Each of the 4 T cell receptor beta chains below was sequenced from the same sample in a study of T cell repertoires in cytomegalovirus infection. Each CDR3 protein gets one entry after TCRdb re-called the reads with MiXCR. This sample has fewer than 300,000 distinct CDR3 sequences, with about 26% found just once. Sequencing used PBMCs. These receptors all stem from a human donor in good health (CMV status not recorded). Some clones in this sample may be carry-over from other donors' samples.

The chain links TRBV28 to TRBJ1-5; D gene unclear. V lost 2 bases and J lost 5, with 10 bases in between. Germline V gives CDR1 MDHEN, CDR2 SYDVKM. The CDR3 is 14 amino acids. The DNA of the CDR3 is TGTGCCAGCAGTTTAGAGGGATGGGATCAGCCCCAGCATTTT. This gives the protein CASSLEGWDQPQHF. The full variable domain, in which reference TRBV28 and TRBJ1-5 provide the parts outside the CDR3, is DVKVTQSSRYLVKRTGEKVFLECVQDMDHENMFWYRQDPGLGLRLIYFSYDVKMKEKGDIPEGYSVSREKKERFSLILESASTNQTSMYLCASSLEGWDQPQHFGDGTRLSIL.

This clonotype was counted between two and nine times. The J gene is TRBJ2-1, the V gene TRBV12-3 or TRBV12-4, with 7 bases matching TRBD2. V was pared by 4 bases and J by 5 bases, with 8 bases of the junction left unmatched. The CDR3 runs to 15 residues. CDR3 residues: CASSSSGLLNNEQFF. The CDR3 DNA sequence: TGTGCCAGCAGTTCCTCGGGACTACTGAACAATGAGCAGTTCTTC.

The chain joins TRBV30 to TRBJ2-1; a possible D gene is TRBD2 (5 bases). This CDR3 spans 16 amino acids. V lost 0 bases to trimming and J lost 3 bases, with 15 bases between them. Germline loops: CDR1 GTSNPN, CDR2 SVGIG (reference sequence). CDR3 in amino acids: CAWSVGGSGNYNEQFF. The CDR3 DNA sequence: TGTGCCTGGAGTGTAGGAGGCAGTGGGAACTACAATGAGCAGTTCTTC.

This chain joins TRBV15 and TRBJ2-7; TRBD1 is a possible D gene (5 bases). CDR3 length equals 15 residues. The V end lost 2 bases, the J end lost 2 bases, and 13 bases lay between the germline ends. The germline V gene encodes CDR1 LNHNV and CDR2 YYDKDF (reference sequence). The CDR3 region has the DNA TGTGCCACCAGCAGACAGCAGGGAACTCCCTACGAGCAGTACTTC. Translating it yields CATSRQQGTPYEQYF. The full variable domain, completed using reference TRBV15 and TRBJ2-7, is DAMVIQNPRYQVTQFGKPVTLSCSQTLNHNVMYWYQQKSSQAPKLLFHYYDKDFNNEADTPDNFQSRRPNTSFCFLDIRSPGLGDTAMYLCATSRQQGTPYEQYFGPGTRLTVT.